This record covers a single T cell receptor (beta chain). Its antigen remains undetermined. No base-level quality is on record; no much larger clone is a single base apart. The sample belongs to a study of cytomegalovirus exposure and HLA in healthy donors (TCRdb year 2017). About the investigation overall: According to a later analysis, the 120 or so validation repertoires were produced on the same platform as the 666 repertoires of the first cohort. Along with the roughly 670-subject first cohort, a separate validation cohort of 120 different subjects was used. The study was designed to test whether signatures of past pathogen exposure could be identified by cataloging public T cell receptors. To predict cytomegalovirus infection status, the study combined high-throughput TCR immunosequencing, statistical association of individual TCRs with disease status, and machine learning. The study at large found these results: Most TCR sequences were seen in very few donors, while some public TCRs were found in many individuals. In both the original and validation cohorts, the classifier was reported to diagnose cytomegalovirus status with high specificity and sensitivity. The authors suggested that the approach could potentially be generalized to other disease states and immunological phenotypes. A later analysis found that TCRs clustered in the first cohort also tended to co-occur in the 95 to 150 validation repertoires, with approximately 94% of cluster scores above 0. In the study, some 180 TCR beta chains were listed as associated with cytomegalovirus. A later analysis had no HLA typing for the validation cohort, so co-occurrence there was scored across all 120 or so repertoires. In vitro tests confirmed that a few of the cytomegalovirus-associated TCR beta chains recognize cytomegalovirus antigens.

CDR1 and CDR2, looked up from the germline V gene, are MNHEY and SVGAGI. Its CDR3 holds 13 amino acids, cysteine through phenylalanine. The kept DNA is CDR3 alone, 39 bases in frame from the first base. V is reduced by 7 bases and J by 4 bases, leaving a spacing of 13 bases between them. Receptor amplification or capture employed the immunoSEQ multiplex PCR assay. The original methods were these. A statistical classification framework was developed to diagnose cytomegalovirus status using the catalog of TCR beta chain sequences. What TCRdb holds here is the immuneACCESS table cut down to in-frame rearrangements. Part of the clones is not present; checked against another copy, under half of the missing clones reflect an unresolved V gene, and the others are unexplained. That table furnishes V, J and clone size, whereas the DNA furnished D and trimming. In this sample the table shows 120,000 or so clones, 85% to 90% of which occur a single time. The ten largest clones capture 1% to 1.4% of the sample.

Donors formed part of the validation cohort, which comprised 120 subjects and was distinct from the first cohort of roughly 600 subjects. This receptor chain uses TRBV6-5 and TRBJ1-2, with a weak D call of TRBD1 (6 bases match). The TCR originated in a woman aged 18-29 years in good health and CMV-seronegative. Sequenced: PBMCs. The DNA is TGTGCCAGCATTAGTCCAGGGGTCTATGGCTACACCTTC. This sequence encodes CASISPGVYGYTF.